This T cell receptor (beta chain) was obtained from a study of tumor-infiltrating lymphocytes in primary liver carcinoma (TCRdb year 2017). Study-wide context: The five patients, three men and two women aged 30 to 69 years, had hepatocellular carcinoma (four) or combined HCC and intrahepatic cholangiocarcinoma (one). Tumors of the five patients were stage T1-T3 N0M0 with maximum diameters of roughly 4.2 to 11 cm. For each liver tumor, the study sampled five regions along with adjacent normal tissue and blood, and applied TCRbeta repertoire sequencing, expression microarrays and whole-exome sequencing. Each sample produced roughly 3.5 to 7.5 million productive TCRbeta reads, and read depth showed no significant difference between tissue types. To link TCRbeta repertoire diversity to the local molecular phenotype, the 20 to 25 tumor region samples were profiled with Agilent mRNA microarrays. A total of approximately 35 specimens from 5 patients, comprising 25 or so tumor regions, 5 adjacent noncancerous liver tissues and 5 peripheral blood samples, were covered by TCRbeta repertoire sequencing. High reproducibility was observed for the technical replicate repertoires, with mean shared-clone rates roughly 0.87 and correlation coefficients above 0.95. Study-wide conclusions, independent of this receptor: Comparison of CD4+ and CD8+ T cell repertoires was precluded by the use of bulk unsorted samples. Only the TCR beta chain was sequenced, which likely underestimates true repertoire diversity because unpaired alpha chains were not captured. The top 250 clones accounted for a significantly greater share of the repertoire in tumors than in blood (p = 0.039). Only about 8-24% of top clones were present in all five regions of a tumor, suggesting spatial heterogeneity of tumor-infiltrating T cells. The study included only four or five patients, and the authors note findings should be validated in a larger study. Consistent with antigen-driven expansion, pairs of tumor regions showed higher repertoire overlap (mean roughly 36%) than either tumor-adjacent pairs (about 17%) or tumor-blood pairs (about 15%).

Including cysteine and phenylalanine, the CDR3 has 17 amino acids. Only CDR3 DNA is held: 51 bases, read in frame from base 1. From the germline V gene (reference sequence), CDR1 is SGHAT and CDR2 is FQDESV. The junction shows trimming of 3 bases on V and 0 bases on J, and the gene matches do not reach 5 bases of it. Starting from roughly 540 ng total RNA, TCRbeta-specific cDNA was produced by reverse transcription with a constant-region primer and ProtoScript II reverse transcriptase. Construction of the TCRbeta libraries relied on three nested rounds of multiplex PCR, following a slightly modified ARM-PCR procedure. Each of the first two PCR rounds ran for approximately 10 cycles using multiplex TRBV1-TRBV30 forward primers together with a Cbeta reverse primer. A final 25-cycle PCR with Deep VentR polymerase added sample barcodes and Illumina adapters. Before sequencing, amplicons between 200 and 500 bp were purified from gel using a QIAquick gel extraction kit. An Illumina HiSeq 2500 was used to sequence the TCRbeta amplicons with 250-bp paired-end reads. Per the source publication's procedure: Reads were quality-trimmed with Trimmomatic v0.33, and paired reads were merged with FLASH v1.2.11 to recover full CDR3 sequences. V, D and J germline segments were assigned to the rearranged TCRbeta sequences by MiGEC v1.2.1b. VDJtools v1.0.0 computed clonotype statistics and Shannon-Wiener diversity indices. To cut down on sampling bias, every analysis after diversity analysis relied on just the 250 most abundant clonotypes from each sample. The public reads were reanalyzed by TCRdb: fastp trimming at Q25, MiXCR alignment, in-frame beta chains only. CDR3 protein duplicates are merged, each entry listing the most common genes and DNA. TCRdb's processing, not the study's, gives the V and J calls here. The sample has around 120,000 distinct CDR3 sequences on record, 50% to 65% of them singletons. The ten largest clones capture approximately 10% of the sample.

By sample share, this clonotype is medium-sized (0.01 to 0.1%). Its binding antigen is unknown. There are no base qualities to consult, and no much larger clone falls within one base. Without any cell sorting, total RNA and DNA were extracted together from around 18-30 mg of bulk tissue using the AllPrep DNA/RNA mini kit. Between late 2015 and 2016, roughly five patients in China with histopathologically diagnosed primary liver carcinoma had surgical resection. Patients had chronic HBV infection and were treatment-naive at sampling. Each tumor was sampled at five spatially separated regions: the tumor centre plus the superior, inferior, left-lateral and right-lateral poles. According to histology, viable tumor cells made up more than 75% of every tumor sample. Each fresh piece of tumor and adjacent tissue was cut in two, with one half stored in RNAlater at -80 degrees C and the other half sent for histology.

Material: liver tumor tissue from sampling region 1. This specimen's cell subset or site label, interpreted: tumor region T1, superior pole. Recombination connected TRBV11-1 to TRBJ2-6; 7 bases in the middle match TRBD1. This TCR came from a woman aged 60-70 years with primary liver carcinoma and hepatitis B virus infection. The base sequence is TGTGCCAGCAGCTTCAAGGACAGGTTCTCTGGGGCCAACGTCCTGACTTTC. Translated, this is CASSFKDRFSGANVLTF.